These 7 T cell receptor beta chains were all obtained from the same sample, sequenced in a study of blood T cell repertoires in COVID-19 (dated by TCRdb to 2020 to 2021). Library method: the immunoSEQ multiplex PCR assay. TCRdb provides this immuneACCESS table in a form limited to in-frame rearrangements. Some clones are lacking; in checked studies, under half of them reflect an unresolved V gene, and why the rest are absent is not known. The sample contains 95,000 to 150,000 clones, around 78% of them found a single time. The top ten hold about 2.5% of the sample. Sequencing was performed on peripheral blood. The receptors were sampled from a man aged 65 to 79 with acute or convalescent COVID-19.

A few counts support this clone. The chain joins TRBV12-5 to TRBJ1-6; a possible D gene is TRBD1 (5 bases). Germline-derived CDR1 and CDR2 are LGHNT and FRNRAP. The CDR3 is 13 amino acids. V gave up 7 bases and J gave up 4 bases, with 8 bases separating them. CDR3 DNA sequence: TGTGCTAGTGCGACAGATTATAATTCACCCCTCCACTTT. This encodes CASATDYNSPLHF.

This clone has a single count. The chain combines TRBV5-1 with TRBJ2-3, with TRBD2 matching over 10 bases. Germline V lookup: CDR1 SGHRS, CDR2 YFSETQ. With 6 bases clipped from V and 5 bases from J, the junction kept 12 bases outside the gene matches. This CDR3 has 16 residues. CDR3 nucleotides: TGCGCCAGCATCCCGCAACCAGCGGGGGGGCAAGATACGCAGTATTTT. Translation: CASIPQPAGGQDTQYF.

The rearrangement joins TRBV30 to TRBJ1-2; unclear D gene. The CDR3 runs 13 residues. With 1 base removed from V and 5 bases from J, the gap between germline ends came to 11 bases. Germline CDR1 reads GTSNPN; CDR2 reads SVGIG (reference sequence). CDR3 sequence reads: CAWSGGLLYGYTF. CDR3 nucleotides: TGTGCCTGGAGTGGAGGGCTGTTATATGGCTACACCTTC.

This chain joins TRBV9 and TRBJ2-7, with 7 bases lining up with TRBD1. There are 14 residues in the CDR3. V lost 4 bases and J lost 7; bases outside the gene matches: 11. CDR1 and CDR2 from the germline V gene are SGDLS and YYNGEE. CDR3 loop: CASSPNRGRKEQYF. The CDR3 nucleotides are TGTGCCAGCAGCCCTAACAGGGGACGGAAAGAGCAGTACTTC.

This clone is a singleton in its sample. The V and J genes are TRBV5-1 and TRBJ2-1, with TRBD2 identical over 7 bases. Per germline, CDR1 SGHRS and CDR2 YFSETQ. V lost 4 bases, J lost 4 bases, and 8 bases stayed unmatched. The CDR3 is made up of 15 amino acids. The DNA of the CDR3 is TGCGCCAGCAGCATCGGCGGGGGTCCTTACAATGAGCAGTTCTTC. This encodes CASSIGGGPYNEQFF.

The rearrangement joins TRBV6-5 to TRBJ1-1; D uncertain. The germline gives CDR1 MNHEY, CDR2 SVGAGI. CDR3 length: 13 residues. Trimming took 5 bases from V and 0 from J, leaving 7 bases between them. Here the CDR3 reads CASSKEVNTEAFF. DNA for the CDR3: TGTGCCAGCAGTAAGGAGGTGAACACTGAAGCTTTCTTT.

This chain joins TRBV3-1 (or the pseudogene TRBV3-2) and TRBJ2-7, with D possibly matching TRBD1 (5 bases). CDR1 and CDR2 from the germline V gene are LGHDT and YNNKEL (reference sequence). The CDR3 runs 13 residues. Trimming pared 4 bases from V and 7 bases from J, leaving 14 bases between. The DNA for the CDR3 is TGTGCCAGCAGCCCTGGGGCCCCTCGGGAGCAGTACTTC. Translation: CASSPGAPREQYF.